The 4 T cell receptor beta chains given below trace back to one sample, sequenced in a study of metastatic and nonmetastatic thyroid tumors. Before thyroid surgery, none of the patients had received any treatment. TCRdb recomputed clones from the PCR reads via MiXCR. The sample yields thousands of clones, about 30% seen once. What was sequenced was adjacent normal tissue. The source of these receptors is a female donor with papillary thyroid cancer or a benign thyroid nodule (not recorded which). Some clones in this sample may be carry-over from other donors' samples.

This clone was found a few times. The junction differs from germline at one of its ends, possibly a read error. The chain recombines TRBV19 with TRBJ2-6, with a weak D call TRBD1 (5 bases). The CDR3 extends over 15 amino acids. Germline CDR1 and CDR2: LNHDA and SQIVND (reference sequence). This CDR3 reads CVSSIMTAGANVLTF. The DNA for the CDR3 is TGTGTCAGTAGTATTATGACAGCTGGGGCCAACGTCCTGACTTTC.

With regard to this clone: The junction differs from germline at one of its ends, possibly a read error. CDR3 in DNA: TGTGACAGCAGTGAACCCGGGAGGGCAGAGTGGGTGATGAACTCTGAAGCTTTCTTT. This sequence encodes CDSSEPGRAEWVMNSEAFF. This chain links TRBV2 with TRBJ1-1; no definite D call. Germline V gives CDR1 SNHLY, CDR2 FYNNEI. The CDR3 has 19 amino acids.

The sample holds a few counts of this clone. For the CDR3, the DNA is TGTGCCACCAGCAGGATGACTAGCGGGAGATCGAATGAGCAGTTCTTC. Its translation is CATSRMTSGRSNEQFF. The rearrangement joins TRBV15 to TRBJ2-1, with 12 bases fitting TRBD2. The V gene end was trimmed by 3 bases and the J gene end by 7 bases; junction bases not matched to a gene: 7. Germline V gives CDR1 LNHNV, CDR2 YYDKDF (reference sequence). There are 16 residues in the CDR3.

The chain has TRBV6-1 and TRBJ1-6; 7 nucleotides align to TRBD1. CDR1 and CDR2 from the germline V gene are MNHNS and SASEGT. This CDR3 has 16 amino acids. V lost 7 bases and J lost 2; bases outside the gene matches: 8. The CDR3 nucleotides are TGTGCCAGCAATAGACAGGGAGGAACCTATAATTCACCCCTCCACTTT. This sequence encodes CASNRQGGTYNSPLHF.